Included here is one TCR beta chain sequence, with context. The antigen is not known. The data stem from a study of shared clonotypes between healthy human individuals. Study-level points and caveats: Several donors had approximately 4.6% of their naive CD4 clonotypes in common. Non-shared clonotypes had lower generation probabilities than those shared by all four donors.

The CDR3 has 18 residues. The V and J ends lost 5 bases and 0 bases, in that order; junction bases with no gene match: 15. Germline V lookup: CDR1 SGHRS, CDR2 YFSETQ. Genomic DNA (from each subset) was split evenly across several immunoSEQ plates. Only in-frame clones appear in the TCRdb table, and some are missing; sequencing was by immunoSEQ multiplex PCR. This sample has over 850,000 clones; about four fifths occur once, and the top ten carry roughly 0.65%. Material for sequencing was memory CD4+ T cells from PBMCs. Specified subset: CD45RA-negative fraction. This sequence joins TRBV5-1 and TRBJ2-7; 9 bases match TRBD2. The clonotype was recovered from a man aged 18 to 30 in good health. Some clones in this sample may be carry-over from other donors' samples. The CDR3 here is CASSKASGIPPYSYEQYF. The CDR3 region has the DNA TGCGCCAGCAGTAAGGCTAGCGGGATACCGCCGTACTCCTACGAGCAGTACTTC. The complete variable domain, with remaining parts taken from reference TRBV5-1 and TRBJ2-7, reads KAGVTQTPRYLIKTRGQQVTLSCSPISGHRSVSWYQQTPGQGLQFLFEYFSETQRNKGNFPGRFSGRQFSNSRSEMNVSTLELGDSALYLCASSKASGIPPYSYEQYFGPGTRLTVT.